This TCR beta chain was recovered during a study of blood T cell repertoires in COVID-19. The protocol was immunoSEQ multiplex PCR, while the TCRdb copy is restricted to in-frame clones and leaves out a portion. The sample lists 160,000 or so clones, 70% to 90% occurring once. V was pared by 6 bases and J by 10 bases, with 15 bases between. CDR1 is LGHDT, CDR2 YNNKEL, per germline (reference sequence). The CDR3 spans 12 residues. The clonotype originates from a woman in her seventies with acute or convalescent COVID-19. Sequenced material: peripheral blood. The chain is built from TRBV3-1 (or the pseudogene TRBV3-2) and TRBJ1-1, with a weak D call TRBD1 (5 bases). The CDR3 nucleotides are TGTGCCAGCAGTTCAGGTGCCGGGGGAGCTTTCTTT. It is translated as CASSSGAGGAFF.